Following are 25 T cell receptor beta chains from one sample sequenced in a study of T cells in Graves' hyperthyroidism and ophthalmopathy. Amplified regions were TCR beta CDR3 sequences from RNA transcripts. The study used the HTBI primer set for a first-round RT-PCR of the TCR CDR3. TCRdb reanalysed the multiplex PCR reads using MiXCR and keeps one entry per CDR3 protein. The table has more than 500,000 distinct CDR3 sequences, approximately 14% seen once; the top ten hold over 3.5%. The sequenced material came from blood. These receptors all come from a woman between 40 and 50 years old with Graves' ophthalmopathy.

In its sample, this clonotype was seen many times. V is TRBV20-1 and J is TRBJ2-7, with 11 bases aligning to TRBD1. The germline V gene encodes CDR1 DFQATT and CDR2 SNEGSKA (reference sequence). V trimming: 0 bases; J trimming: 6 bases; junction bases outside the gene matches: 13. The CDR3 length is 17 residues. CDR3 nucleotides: TGCAGTGCTAGAGATCTTCGGACAGGGGGCCTAGCGCGCGAGCAGTACTTC. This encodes CSARDLRTGGLAREQYF.

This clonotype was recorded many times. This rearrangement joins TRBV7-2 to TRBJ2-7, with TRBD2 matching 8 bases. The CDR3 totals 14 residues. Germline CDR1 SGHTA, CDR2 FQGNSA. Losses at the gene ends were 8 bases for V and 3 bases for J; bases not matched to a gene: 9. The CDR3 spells CASGWGSGGYEQYF. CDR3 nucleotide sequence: TGTGCCAGCGGCTGGGGGAGCGGGGGCTACGAGCAGTACTTC.

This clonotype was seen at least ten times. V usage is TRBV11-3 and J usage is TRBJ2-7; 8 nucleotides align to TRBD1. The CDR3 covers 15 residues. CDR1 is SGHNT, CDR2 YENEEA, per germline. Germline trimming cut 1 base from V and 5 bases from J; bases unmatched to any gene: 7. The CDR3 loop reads CASSLGVDRADEQYF. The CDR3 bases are TGTGCCAGCAGCTTAGGGGTGGACAGGGCAGACGAGCAGTACTTC.

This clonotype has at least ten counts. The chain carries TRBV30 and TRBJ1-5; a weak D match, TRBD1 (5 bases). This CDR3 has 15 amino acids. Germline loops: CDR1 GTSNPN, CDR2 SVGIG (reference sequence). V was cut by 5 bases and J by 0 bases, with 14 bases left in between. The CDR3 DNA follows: TGTGCCTGGGGCCCGGGACCGAGTAGCAATCAGCCCCAGCATTTT. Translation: CAWGPGPSSNQPQHF.

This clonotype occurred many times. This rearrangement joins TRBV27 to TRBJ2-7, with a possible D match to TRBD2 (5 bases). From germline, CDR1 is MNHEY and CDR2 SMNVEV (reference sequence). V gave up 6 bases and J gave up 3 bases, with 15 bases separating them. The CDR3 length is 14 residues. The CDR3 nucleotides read TGTGCCAGCAGCCCCCGGGGAGTGAACTACGAGCAGTACTTC. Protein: CASSPRGVNYEQYF.

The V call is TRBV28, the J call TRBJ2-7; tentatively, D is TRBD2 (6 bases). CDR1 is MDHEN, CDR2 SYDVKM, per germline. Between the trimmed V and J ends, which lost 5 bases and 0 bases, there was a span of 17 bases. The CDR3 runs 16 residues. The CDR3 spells CASSVGAVGLSYEQYF. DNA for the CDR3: TGTGCCAGCAGTGTAGGGGCTGTGGGACTCTCCTACGAGCAGTACTTC.

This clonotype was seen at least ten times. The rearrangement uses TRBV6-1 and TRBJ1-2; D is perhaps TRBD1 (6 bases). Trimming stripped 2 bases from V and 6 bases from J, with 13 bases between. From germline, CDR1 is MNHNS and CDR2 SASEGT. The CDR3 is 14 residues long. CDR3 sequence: CASSEQYRVHGYTF. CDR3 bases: TGTGCCAGCAGTGAACAATACAGGGTACATGGCTACACCTTC.

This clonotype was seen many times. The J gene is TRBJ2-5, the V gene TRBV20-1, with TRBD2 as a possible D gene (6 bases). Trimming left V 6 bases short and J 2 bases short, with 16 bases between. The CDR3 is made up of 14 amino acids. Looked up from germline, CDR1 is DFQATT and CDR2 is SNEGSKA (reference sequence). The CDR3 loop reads CSAQYSGLQETQYF. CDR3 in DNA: TGCAGTGCCCAATATAGCGGACTTCAAGAGACCCAGTACTTC.

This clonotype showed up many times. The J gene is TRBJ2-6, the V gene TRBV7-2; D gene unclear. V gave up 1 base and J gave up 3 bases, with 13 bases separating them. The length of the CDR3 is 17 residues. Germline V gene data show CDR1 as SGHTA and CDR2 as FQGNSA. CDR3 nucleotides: TGTGCCAGCAGCTTAGGCCTTTCCAGCCATGGGGCCAACGTCCTGACTTTC. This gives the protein CASSLGLSSHGANVLTF.

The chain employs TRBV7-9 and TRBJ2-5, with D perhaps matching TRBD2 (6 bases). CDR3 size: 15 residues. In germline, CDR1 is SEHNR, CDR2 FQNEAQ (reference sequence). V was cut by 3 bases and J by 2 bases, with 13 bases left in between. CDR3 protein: CASSLGDSKQETQYF. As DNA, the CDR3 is TGTGCCAGCAGCTTGGGGGACTCTAAACAAGAGACCCAGTACTTC. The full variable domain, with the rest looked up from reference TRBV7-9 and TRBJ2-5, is DTGVSQNPRHKITKRGQNVTFRCDPISEHNRLYWYRQTLGQGPEFLTYFQNEAQLEKSRLLSDRFSAERPKGSFSTLEIQRTEQGDSAMYLCASSLGDSKQETQYFGPGTRLLVL.

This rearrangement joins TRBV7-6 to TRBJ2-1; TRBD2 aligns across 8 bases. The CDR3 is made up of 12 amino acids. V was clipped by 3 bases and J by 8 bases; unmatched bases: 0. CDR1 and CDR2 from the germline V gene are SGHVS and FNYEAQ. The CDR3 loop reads CASSLTSDEQFF. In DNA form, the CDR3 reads TGTGCCAGCAGCTTGACTAGCGATGAGCAGTTCTTC.

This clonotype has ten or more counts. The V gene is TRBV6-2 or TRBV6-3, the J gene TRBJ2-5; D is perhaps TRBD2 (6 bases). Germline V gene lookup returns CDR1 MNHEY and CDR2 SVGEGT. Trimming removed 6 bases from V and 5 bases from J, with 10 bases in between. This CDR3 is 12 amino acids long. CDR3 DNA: TGTGCCAGCAGGGGACTTTTCGAGACCCAGTACTTC. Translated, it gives CASRGLFETQYF.

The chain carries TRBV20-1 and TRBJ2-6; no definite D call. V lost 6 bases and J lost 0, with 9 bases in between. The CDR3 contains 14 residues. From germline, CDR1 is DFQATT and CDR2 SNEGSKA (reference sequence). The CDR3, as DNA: TGCAGTGCCAGACCCAGCTCTGGGGCCAACGTCCTGACTTTC. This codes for CSARPSSGANVLTF.

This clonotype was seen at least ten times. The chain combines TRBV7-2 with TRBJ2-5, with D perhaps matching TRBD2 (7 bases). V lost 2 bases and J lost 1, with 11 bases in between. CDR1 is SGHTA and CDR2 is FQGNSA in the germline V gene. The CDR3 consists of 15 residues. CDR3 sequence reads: CASSLWAGAQETQYF. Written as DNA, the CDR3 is TGTGCCAGCAGCTTATGGGCGGGGGCCCAAGAGACCCAGTACTTC.

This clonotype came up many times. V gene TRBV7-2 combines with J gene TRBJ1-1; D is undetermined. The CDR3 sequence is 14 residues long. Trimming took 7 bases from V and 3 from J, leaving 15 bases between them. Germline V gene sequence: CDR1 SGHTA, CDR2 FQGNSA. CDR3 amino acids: CASTPTGWDTEAFF. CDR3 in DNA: TGTGCCAGCACCCCCACGGGCTGGGACACTGAAGCTTTCTTT.

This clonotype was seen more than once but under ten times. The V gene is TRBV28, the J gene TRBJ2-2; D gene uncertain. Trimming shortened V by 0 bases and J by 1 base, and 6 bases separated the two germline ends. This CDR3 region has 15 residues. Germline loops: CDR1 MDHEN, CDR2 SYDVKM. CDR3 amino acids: CASSLWRQNTGELFF. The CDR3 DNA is TGTGCCAGCAGTTTATGGAGGCAGAACACCGGGGAGCTGTTTTTT.

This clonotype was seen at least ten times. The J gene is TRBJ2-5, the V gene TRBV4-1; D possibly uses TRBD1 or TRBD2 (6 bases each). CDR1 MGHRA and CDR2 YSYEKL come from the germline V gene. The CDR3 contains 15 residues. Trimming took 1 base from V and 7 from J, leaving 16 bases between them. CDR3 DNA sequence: TGCGCCAGCAGCCAAGGCAGGGGAGGCACGGGGACCCAGTACTTC. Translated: CASSQGRGGTGTQYF.

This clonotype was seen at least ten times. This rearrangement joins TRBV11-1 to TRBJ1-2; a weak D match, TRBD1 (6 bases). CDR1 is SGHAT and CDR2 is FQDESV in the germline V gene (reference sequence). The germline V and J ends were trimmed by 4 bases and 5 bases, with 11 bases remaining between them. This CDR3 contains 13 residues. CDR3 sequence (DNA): TGTGCCAGCAGCTCCAACGGACAGTATGGCTACACCTTC. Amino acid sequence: CASSSNGQYGYTF.

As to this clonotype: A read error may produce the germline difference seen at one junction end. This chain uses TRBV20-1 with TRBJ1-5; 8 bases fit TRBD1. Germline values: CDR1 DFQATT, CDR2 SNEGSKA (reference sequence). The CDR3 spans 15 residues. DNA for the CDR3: TGCAGTGCTAGGGAGGACAGGGCGAGCAATCAGCCCCAGCACTTT. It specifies CSAREDRASNQPQHF.

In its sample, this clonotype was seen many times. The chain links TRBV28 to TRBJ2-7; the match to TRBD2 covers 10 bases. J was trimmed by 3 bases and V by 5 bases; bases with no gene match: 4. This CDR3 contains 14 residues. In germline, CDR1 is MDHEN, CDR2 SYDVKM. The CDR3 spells CASSRSSGSYEQYF. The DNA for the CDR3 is TGTGCCAGCAGTCGGTCTAGCGGGAGCTACGAGCAGTACTTC. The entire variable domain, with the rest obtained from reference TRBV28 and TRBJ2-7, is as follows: DVKVTQSSRYLVKRTGEKVFLECVQDMDHENMFWYRQDPGLGLRLIYFSYDVKMKEKGDIPEGYSVSREKKERFSLILESASTNQTSMYLCASSRSSGSYEQYFGPGTRLTVT.

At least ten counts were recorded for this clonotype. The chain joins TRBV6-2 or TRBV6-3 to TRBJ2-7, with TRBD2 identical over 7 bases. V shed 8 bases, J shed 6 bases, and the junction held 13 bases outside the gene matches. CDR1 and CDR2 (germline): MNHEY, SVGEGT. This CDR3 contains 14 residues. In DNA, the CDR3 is TGTGCCAGCCAAACTAGCGCCGGTAGGGTCGAGCAGTACTTC. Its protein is CASQTSAGRVEQYF.

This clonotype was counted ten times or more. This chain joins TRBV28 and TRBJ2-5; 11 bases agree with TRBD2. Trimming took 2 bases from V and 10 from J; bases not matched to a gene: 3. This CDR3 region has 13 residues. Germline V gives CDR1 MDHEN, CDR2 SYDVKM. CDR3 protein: CASSLGLAGDQYF. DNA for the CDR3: TGTGCCAGCAGTTTAGGACTAGCGGGCGACCAGTACTTC. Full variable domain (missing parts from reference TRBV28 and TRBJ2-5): DVKVTQSSRYLVKRTGEKVFLECVQDMDHENMFWYRQDPGLGLRLIYFSYDVKMKEKGDIPEGYSVSREKKERFSLILESASTNQTSMYLCASSLGLAGDQYFGPGTRLLVL.

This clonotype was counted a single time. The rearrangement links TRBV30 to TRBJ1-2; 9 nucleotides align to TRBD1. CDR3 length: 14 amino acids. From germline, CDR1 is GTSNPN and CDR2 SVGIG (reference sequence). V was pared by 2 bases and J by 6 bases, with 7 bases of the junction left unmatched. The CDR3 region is CAWSSGQGTNGYTF. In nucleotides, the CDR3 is TGTGCCTGGAGTTCCGGACAGGGGACCAATGGCTACACCTTC.

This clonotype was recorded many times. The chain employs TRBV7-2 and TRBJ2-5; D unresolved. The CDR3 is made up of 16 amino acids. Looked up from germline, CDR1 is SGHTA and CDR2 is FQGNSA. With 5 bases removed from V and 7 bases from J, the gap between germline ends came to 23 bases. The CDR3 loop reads CASSPSRQVASGTQYF. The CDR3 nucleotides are TGTGCCAGCAGCCCCTCACGCCAGGTGGCTTCCGGGACCCAGTACTTC.

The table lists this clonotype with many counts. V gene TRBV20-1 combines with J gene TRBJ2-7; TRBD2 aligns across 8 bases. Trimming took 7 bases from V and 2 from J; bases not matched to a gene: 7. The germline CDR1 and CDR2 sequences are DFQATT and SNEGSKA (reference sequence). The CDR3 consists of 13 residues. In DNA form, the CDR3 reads TGCAGTGTCGGGACTAGGGAAACCTACGAGCAGTACTTC. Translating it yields CSVGTRETYEQYF.